The 25 T cell receptor beta chains below all came from one sample that was sequenced in a study of beta chain features in type 1 diabetes. Findings and limits, study-wide: Moderate yet significant TCRB CDR3 shortening was seen in Type 1 diabetes patients in all four CD4+ subsets.

Their target antigens are unknown. All of the isolated RNA was reverse transcribed, so expressed TCRB transcripts were sequenced. The protocol was immunoSEQ multiplex PCR, while the TCRdb copy is restricted to in-frame clones and leaves out a portion. The sample contains about 160,000 clones, approximately 7.9% of which appear only once. Sample: central memory CD4+ T cells from blood. Receptors were obtained from a man aged 18 to 35 with type 1 diabetes.

The chain is built from TRBV6-1 and TRBJ2-5, with D possibly matching TRBD1 (5 bases). Trimming took off 7 bases at V and 7 bases at J, with 10 bases between the two ends. Germline lookup yields CDR1 MNHNS and CDR2 SASEGT. This CDR3 spans 11 amino acids. The CDR3 DNA sequence: TGTGCCAGCACGTTAGGGGTGACCCAGTACTTC. Translated: CASTLGVTQYF.

The rearrangement uses TRBV19 and TRBJ2-1; D perhaps matches TRBD2 (6 bases). This CDR3 has 12 amino acids. Trimming took 10 bases from V and 4 from J, leaving 11 bases between them. Germline values: CDR1 LNHDA, CDR2 SQIVND (reference sequence). The CDR3 bases are TGTGCCATCTCGACTAGATACAATGAGCAGTTCTTC. Its protein is CAISTRYNEQFF.

This clone came up a few times. The chain joins TRBV19 to TRBJ2-2, with D perhaps matching TRBD2 (6 bases). V lost 5 bases, J lost 6 bases, and 13 bases lay in between. Germline V lookup: CDR1 LNHDA, CDR2 SQIVND (reference sequence). The CDR3 contains 14 residues. Here the CDR3 reads CASSYSPGAGELFF. CDR3 bases: TGTGCCAGTAGTTATAGTCCGGGGGCCGGGGAGCTGTTTTTT.

This clone has at least ten counts. This chain joins TRBV30 and TRBJ1-1, with 8 bases aligning to TRBD1. The junction had 6 bases not matched to a gene; V was cut back by 1 base and J by 11 bases. The CDR3 has 12 amino acids. Germline V lookup: CDR1 GTSNPN, CDR2 SVGIG (reference sequence). The CDR3 DNA reads TGTGCCTGGAGTGGCACAGGGGGAAGGGCTTTCTTT. Translating gives CAWSGTGGRAFF.

The gene calls are TRBV7-2 and TRBJ1-6; TRBD1 is a possible D gene (6 bases). The CDR3 runs 14 residues. V lost 2 bases to trimming and J lost 10 bases, with 12 bases between them. Germline CDR1 SGHTA, CDR2 FQGNSA. CDR3 sequence reads: CASSLFNRESPLHF. CDR3 nucleotides: TGTGCCAGCAGCTTATTTAACAGGGAATCACCCCTCCACTTT.

This clone was recorded many times. This sample includes further DNA sequences coding for the same CDR3. The chain couples TRBV5-1 to TRBJ2-5, with 8 bases lining up with TRBD1. Germline lookup yields CDR1 SGHRS and CDR2 YFSETQ. V lost 0 bases to trimming and J lost 6 bases; unmatched junction nucleotides: 4. The CDR3 length is 14 residues. The CDR3 bases are TGCGCCAGCAGCTTGGGGACAGGGAGACAGACCCAGTACTTC. Protein product: CASSLGTGRQTQYF.

This chain uses TRBV7-8 with TRBJ2-7, with 11 positions matching TRBD2. V was pared by 2 bases and J by 3 bases, with 0 bases of the junction left unmatched. This CDR3 is 14 amino acids long. Germline assignment: CDR1 SGHVS and CDR2 FQNEAQ. CDR3 sequence reads: CASSLLAGGYEQYF. CDR3 bases: TGTGCCAGCAGCTTACTAGCGGGAGGCTACGAGCAGTACTTC. Looking up the rest from reference TRBV7-8 and TRBJ2-7 gives the full variable domain: GAGVSQSPRYKVAKRGQDVALRCDPISGHVSLFWYQQALGQGPEFLTYFQNEAQLDKSGLPSDRFFAERPEGSVSTLKIQRTQQEDSAVYLCASSLLAGGYEQYFGPGTRLTVT.

A few counts support this clone. This rearrangement joins TRBV28 to TRBJ1-3, with 9 nucleotides matching TRBD1. The J segment lost 2 bases and the V segment lost 4 bases, leaving 3 bases of the junction unmatched. CDR3 length: 15 amino acids. Germline V CDR1 and CDR2: MDHEN, SYDVKM. DNA for the CDR3: TGTGCCAGCAGTTCCGGGACAGGGACTGGAAACACCATATATTTT. It encodes CASSSGTGTGNTIYF.

V usage is TRBV7-9 and J usage is TRBJ2-1; TRBD2 agrees at 8 bases. The CDR3 loop spans 15 amino acids. J was trimmed by 3 bases and V by 5 bases; bases with no gene match: 6. The germline gives CDR1 SEHNR, CDR2 FQNEAQ (reference sequence). Written as DNA, the CDR3 is TGTGCCAGCAGCCGCCCGGGGGGGCGCTACAATGAGCAGTTCTTC. Protein product: CASSRPGGRYNEQFF.

The chain couples TRBV11-2 to TRBJ2-1, with 11 positions matching TRBD1. With 0 bases clipped from V and 11 bases from J, the junction kept 3 bases outside the gene matches. This CDR3 region has 14 residues. CDR1 and CDR2 from the germline V gene are SGHAT and FQNNGV. CDR3 DNA: TGTGCCAGCAGCTTAGAGGGACAGGGGGGTCAGCAGTTCTTC. It encodes CASSLEGQGGQQFF.

This chain uses TRBV6-6 with TRBJ2-7, with 9 bases that match TRBD1. V trimming: 2 bases; J trimming: 2 bases; junction bases outside the gene matches: 7. Germline V lookup: CDR1 MNHNY, CDR2 SVGAGI (reference sequence). The CDR3 contains 16 residues. In DNA, the CDR3 is TGTGCCAGCAGTTACCCTACCCGGACAGGGGCCTACGAGCAGTACTTC. Its translation is CASSYPTRTGAYEQYF.

The DNA for the CDR3 is TGTGCCAGCAGCCACGGGACTAGCGGACATCAAGAGACCCAGTACTTC. It yields the protein CASSHGTSGHQETQYF. The chain links TRBV9 to TRBJ2-5, with 11 bases lining up with TRBD2. The length of the CDR3 is 16 residues. Germline values: CDR1 SGDLS, CDR2 YYNGEE. V trimming: 4 bases; J trimming: 2 bases; junction bases outside the gene matches: 7.

This clone was found a few times. CDR3 nucleotide sequence: TGTGCCAGCAGCTTCCCGGGGCGGGGAGAGACCCAGTACTTC. This encodes CASSFPGRGETQYF. The chain links TRBV5-4 to TRBJ2-5; TRBD2 might be the D (6 bases). This CDR3 has 14 residues. V was pared by 2 bases and J by 4 bases, with 12 bases between. CDR1 and CDR2 (germline): SGHNT, YYREEE (reference sequence). The full variable domain, its missing parts supplied by reference TRBV5-4 and TRBJ2-5, is ETGVTQSPTHLIKTRGQQVTLRCSSQSGHNTVSWYQQALGQGPQFIFQYYREEENGRGNFPPRFSGLQFPNYSSELNVNALELDDSALYLCASSFPGRGETQYFGPGTRLLVL.

This clone has just a few counts. This sequence joins TRBV28 and TRBJ2-7; 12 nucleotides match TRBD1. V lost 7 bases to trimming and J lost 7 bases; unmatched junction nucleotides: 8. The germline V gene has CDR1 MDHEN and CDR2 SYDVKM. This CDR3 is 14 amino acids long. For the CDR3, the DNA is TGTGCCAGCATCTCGGGACAGGGGGCGAGTGAGCAGTACTTC. Encoded protein: CASISGQGASEQYF.

The chain uses TRBV28 and TRBJ2-2; D is uncertain. Per germline, CDR1 MDHEN and CDR2 SYDVKM. V was shortened by 2 bases and J by 0 bases, with 7 bases between the two germline ends. The CDR3 consists of 15 residues. The DNA for the CDR3 is TGTGCCAGCAGTTTAGTCAGAACGAACACCGGGGAGCTGTTTTTT. It yields the protein CASSLVRTNTGELFF.

This clone was observed a few times. This sequence joins TRBV2 and TRBJ2-6, with unresolved D. V dropped 6 bases and J dropped 5 bases, with 11 bases sitting between them. Germline assignment: CDR1 SNHLY and CDR2 FYNNEI. The CDR3 loop spans 14 amino acids. In DNA, the CDR3 is TGTGCCAGCAGCGGGTCCTCCCGGGCCAACGTCCTGACTTTC. It is translated as CASSGSSRANVLTF.

This clone has just a few counts. V gene TRBV18 combines with J gene TRBJ1-2, with TRBD1 identical over 10 bases. V shed 3 bases and J 8 bases; nucleotides not matched to a gene: 9. From germline, CDR1 is KGHSH and CDR2 LQKENI. The CDR3 extends over 15 amino acids. In nucleotides, the CDR3 is TGTGCCAGCTCACCTTCGGGACAGGGGTTCTACGGCTACACCTTC. Translating it yields CASSPSGQGFYGYTF.

V usage is TRBV21-1 and J usage is TRBJ2-6; the table names TRBD1, a call not compared with the DNA. TRBV21-1 is a known pseudogene. This CDR3 spans 18 amino acids. CDR3: CASSNRRGTLSGANVLTF. The CDR3 DNA follows: TGTGCCAGCAGCAATCGCAGGGGAACCCTCTCTGGGGCCAACGTCCTGACTTTC.

The chain employs TRBV15 and TRBJ1-1, with D tentatively TRBD1 (5 bases). Germline V gene lookup returns CDR1 LNHNV and CDR2 YYDKDF (reference sequence). V was trimmed by 2 bases and J by 4 bases, leaving 8 bases between them. CDR3 size: 13 residues. The CDR3 DNA reads as TGTGCCACCAGCAGAAGGGGTAGCACTGAAGCTTTCTTT. It is translated as CATSRRGSTEAFF. The whole variable domain, filled in from reference TRBV15 and TRBJ1-1, reads DAMVIQNPRYQVTQFGKPVTLSCSQTLNHNVMYWYQQKSSQAPKLLFHYYDKDFNNEADTPDNFQSRRPNTSFCFLDIRSPGLGDTAMYLCATSRRGSTEAFFGQGTRLTVV.

The CDR3 here is CASSWDRSGSSYEQYF. The CDR3 coding sequence is TGTGCCAGCAGTTGGGACAGGTCGGGAAGCTCCTACGAGCAGTACTTC. The genes are TRBV28 and TRBJ2-7, with 8 bases identical to TRBD1. Germline V gives CDR1 MDHEN, CDR2 SYDVKM. The ends lost 4 bases at V and 0 bases at J; junction bases unmatched: 8. The CDR3 is 16 residues long.

This clone showed up just a few times. This chain uses TRBV14 with TRBJ2-7; the D gene is possibly TRBD1 (6 bases). Germline-derived CDR1 and CDR2 are SGHDN and FVKESK. V gave up 2 bases and J gave up 4 bases, with 18 bases separating them. This CDR3 is 16 amino acids long. CDR3 sequence reads: CASSQRAQGPGYEQYF. CDR3 sequence (DNA): TGTGCCAGCAGCCAAAGGGCACAGGGACCCGGTTACGAGCAGTACTTC.

The J gene is TRBJ2-3, the V gene TRBV29-1; 14 bases are a match to TRBD2. J gave up 2 bases and V 7 bases, and 5 bases lay outside the gene matches. CDR1 SQVTM and CDR2 ANQGSEA come from the germline V gene. This CDR3 region has 15 residues. DNA of the CDR3: TGCAGCGCTGGGACTAGCGGGAGTATCACAGATACGCAGTATTTT. This codes for CSAGTSGSITDTQYF.

CDR3 sequence: CASSPTVLSSYEQYF. CDR3 nucleotide sequence: TGCGCCAGCAGCCCCACGGTCTTGAGCTCCTACGAGCAGTACTTC. This rearrangement joins TRBV5-1 to TRBJ2-7; D is ambiguous. This CDR3 has 15 residues. The V gene's germline CDR1 is SGHRS and CDR2 YFSETQ. Trimming removed 4 bases at V and 0 bases at J, with 14 bases between.

This clone was detected a few times. V gene TRBV5-6 combines with J gene TRBJ1-1; D is unresolved. The germline V and J ends were trimmed by 2 bases and 10 bases, with 12 bases remaining between them. Per germline, CDR1 SGHDT and CDR2 YYEEEE. There are 12 residues in the CDR3. The CDR3 nucleotides read TGTGCCAGCAGCTTTAGTCAGGCCGGAGCTTTCTTT. This encodes CASSFSQAGAFF.

The chain couples TRBV5-4 to TRBJ1-1; a weak D match, TRBD1 (5 bases). The CDR3 extends over 14 amino acids. Germline V CDR1 and CDR2: SGHNT, YYREEE (reference sequence). V was trimmed by 2 bases and J by 7 bases, leaving 15 bases between them. In nucleotides, the CDR3 is TGTGCCAGCAGCTTAACGACGACCCAGGGTGAAGCTTTCTTT. The encoded protein is CASSLTTTQGEAFF.